This TCR beta chain is from a study of CD8+ T cells in alopecia areata. It was cDNA, reverse transcribed from extracted RNA, that served as the sequencing template. Clones were sequenced by immunoSEQ multiplex PCR, and TCRdb holds only the in-frame ones, with some missing. The table includes 150,000 to 200,000 clones, 55% detected once. The CDR3 extends over 14 amino acids. Germline lookup yields CDR1 SQVTM and CDR2 ANQGSEA. Trimming left V 2 bases short and J 8 bases short, with 16 bases between. The sequenced sample consisted of CD4+ T cells sorted from blood. The chain uses TRBV29-1 and TRBJ2-1, with D tentatively TRBD2 (5 bases). This receptor was taken from a human donor in good health. This CDR3 is CSVELPPGVDEQFF. CDR3 DNA: TGCAGCGTTGAACTACCACCCGGGGTCGATGAGCAGTTCTTC.